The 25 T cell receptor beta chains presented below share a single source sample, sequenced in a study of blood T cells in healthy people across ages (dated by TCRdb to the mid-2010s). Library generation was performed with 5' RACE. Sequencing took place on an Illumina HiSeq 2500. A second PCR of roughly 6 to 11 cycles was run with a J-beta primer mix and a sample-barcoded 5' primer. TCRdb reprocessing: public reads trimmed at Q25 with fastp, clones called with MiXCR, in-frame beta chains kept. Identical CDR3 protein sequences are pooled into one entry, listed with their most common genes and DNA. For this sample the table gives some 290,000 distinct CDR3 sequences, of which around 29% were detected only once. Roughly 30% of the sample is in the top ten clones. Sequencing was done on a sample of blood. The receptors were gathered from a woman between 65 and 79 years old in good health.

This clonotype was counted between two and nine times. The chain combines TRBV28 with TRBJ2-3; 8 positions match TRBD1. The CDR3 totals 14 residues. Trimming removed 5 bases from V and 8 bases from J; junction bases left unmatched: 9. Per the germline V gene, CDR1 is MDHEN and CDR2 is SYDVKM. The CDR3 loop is CASSHTGQGGTQYF. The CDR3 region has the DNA TGTGCCAGCAGTCACACAGGACAGGGCGGTACGCAGTATTTT.

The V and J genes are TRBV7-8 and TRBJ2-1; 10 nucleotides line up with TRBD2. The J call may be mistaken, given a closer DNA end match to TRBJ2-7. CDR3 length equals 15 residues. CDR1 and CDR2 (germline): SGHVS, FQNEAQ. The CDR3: CASSLEPSGSWEQYF. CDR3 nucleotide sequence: TGTGCCAGCAGCTTGGAACCTAGCGGGAGCTGGGAGCAGTACTTC.

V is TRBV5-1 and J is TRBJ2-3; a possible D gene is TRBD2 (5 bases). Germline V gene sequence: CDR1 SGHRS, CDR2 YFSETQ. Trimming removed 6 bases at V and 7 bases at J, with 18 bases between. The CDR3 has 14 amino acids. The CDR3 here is CASTPTDRGNTQYF. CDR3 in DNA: TGCGCCAGCACCCCGACCGATCGGGGTAATACGCAGTATTTT.

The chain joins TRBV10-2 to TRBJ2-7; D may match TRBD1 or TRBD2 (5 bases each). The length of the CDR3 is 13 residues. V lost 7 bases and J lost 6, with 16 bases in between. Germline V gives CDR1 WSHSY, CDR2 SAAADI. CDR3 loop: CASIPTSQGEQYF. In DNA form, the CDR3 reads TGCGCCAGCATCCCTACTAGTCAGGGCGAGCAGTACTTC.

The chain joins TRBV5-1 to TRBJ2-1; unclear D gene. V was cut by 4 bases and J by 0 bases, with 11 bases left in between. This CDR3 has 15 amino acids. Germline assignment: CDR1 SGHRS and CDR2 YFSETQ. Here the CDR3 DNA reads TGCGCCAGCAGCCCTAACCTGAACTCCTACAATGAGCAGTTCTTC. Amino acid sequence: CASSPNLNSYNEQFF.

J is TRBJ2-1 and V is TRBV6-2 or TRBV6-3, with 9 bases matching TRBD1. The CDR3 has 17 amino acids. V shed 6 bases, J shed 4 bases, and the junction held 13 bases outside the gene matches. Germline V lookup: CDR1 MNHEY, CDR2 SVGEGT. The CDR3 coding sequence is TGTGCCAGCAGAGCACGGGACAGGGCAACTAATTACAATGAGCAGTTCTTC. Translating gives CASRARDRATNYNEQFF.

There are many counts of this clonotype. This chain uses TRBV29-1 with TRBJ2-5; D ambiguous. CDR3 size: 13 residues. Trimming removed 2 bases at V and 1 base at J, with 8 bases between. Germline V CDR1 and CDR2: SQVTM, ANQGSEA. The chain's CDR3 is CSVEKWSQETQYF. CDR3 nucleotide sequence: TGCAGCGTTGAAAAGTGGTCCCAAGAGACCCAGTACTTC.

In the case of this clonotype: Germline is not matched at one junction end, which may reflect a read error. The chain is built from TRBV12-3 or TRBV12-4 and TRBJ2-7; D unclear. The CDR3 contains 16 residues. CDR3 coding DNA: TGTGCCGGCAGTTTAGTCGGCCGTCCGAGCTCCTACGAGCAGTACTTC. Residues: CAGSLVGRPSSYEQYF.

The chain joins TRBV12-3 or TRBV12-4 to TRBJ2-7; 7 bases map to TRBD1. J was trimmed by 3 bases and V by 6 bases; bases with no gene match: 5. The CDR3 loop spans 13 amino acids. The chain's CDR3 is CASSGDSYYEQYF. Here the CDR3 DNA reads TGTGCCAGCAGCGGGGACAGCTACTACGAGCAGTACTTC.

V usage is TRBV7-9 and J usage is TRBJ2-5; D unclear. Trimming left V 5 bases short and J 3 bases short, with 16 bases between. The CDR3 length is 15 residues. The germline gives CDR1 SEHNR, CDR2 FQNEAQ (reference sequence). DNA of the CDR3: TGTGCCAGCAGCCCACGTCGGATGGGTGAAGAGACCCAGTACTTC. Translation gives CASSPRRMGEETQYF.

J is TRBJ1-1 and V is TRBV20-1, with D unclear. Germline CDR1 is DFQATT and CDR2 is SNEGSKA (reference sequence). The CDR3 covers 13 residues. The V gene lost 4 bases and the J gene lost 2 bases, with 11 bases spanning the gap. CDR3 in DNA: TGCAGTGCTACCCGTGCTACTAACACTGAAGCTTTCTTT. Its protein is CSATRATNTEAFF.

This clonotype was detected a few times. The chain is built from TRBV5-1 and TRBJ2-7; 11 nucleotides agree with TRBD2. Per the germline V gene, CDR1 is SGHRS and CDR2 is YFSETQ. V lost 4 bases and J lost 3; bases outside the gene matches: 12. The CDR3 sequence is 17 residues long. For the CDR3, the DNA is TGCGCCAGCAGCAGGGATCTAGCGGGAGGAGCGCGCTACGAGCAGTACTTC. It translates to CASSRDLAGGARYEQYF.

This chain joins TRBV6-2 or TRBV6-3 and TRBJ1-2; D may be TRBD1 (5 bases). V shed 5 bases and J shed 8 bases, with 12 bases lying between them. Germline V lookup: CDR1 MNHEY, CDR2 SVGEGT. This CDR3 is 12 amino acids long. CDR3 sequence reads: CASSTGQGGYTF. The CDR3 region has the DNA TGTGCCAGCAGTACCGGACAAGGAGGCTACACCTTC.

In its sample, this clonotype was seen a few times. CDR3 sequence (DNA): TGTGCCAGCAGACCTAGCGGGCGGACAGCAGATACGCAGTATTTT. It encodes CASRPSGRTADTQYF. The chain has TRBV6-1 and TRBJ2-3; 8 bases are a match to TRBD2. Germline-derived CDR1 and CDR2 are MNHNS and SASEGT. The CDR3 runs 15 residues. V lost 6 bases to trimming and J lost 4 bases; unmatched junction nucleotides: 9.

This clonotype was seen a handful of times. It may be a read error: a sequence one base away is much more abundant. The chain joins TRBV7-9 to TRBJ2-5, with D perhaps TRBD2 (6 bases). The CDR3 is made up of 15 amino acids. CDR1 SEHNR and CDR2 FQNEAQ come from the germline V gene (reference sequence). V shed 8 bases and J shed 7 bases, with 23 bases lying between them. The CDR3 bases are TGTGCCAGCGCGCGGGACCCTAAGGGGTCGGGGACCCAGTACTTC. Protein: CASARDPKGSGTQYF.

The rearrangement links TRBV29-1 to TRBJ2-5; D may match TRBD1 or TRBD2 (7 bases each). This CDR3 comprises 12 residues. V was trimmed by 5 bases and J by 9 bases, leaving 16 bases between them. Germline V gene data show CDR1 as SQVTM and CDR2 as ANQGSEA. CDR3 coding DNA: TGCAGCGTTCCCCAGGGGGGGTGGGCCCAGTACTTC. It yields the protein CSVPQGGWAQYF.

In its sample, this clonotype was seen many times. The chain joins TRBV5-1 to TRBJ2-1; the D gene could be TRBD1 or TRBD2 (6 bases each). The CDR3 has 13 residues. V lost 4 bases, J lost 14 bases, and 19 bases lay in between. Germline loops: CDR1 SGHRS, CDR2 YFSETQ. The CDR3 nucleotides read TGCGCCAGCAGCGACTCCCTCGGGGGCGGGGAGTTCTTC. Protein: CASSDSLGGGEFF.

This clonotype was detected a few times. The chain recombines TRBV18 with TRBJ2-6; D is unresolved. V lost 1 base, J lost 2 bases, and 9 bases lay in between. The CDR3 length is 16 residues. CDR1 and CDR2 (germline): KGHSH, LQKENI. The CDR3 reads CASSPQNEAGANVLTF. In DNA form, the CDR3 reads TGTGCCAGCTCACCACAGAACGAAGCTGGGGCCAACGTCCTGACTTTC.

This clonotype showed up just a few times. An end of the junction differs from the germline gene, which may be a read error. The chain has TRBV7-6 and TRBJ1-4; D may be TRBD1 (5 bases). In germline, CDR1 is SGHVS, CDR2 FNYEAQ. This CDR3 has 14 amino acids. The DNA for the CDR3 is TGTGCCGGCAGCTCAGGGAACATAAGGGAAAAACTGTTTTTT. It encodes CAGSSGNIREKLFF.

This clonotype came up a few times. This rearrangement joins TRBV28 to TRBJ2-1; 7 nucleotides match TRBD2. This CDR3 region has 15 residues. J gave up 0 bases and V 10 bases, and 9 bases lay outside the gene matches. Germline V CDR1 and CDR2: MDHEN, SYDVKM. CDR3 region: CATSLAGSSYNEQFF. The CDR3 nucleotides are TGTGCCACCAGCTTAGCGGGTAGCTCCTACAATGAGCAGTTCTTC.

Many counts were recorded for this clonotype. The CDR3 is CASSSWAGGNNEQFF. CDR3 DNA sequence: TGTGCCAGCAGTTCATGGGCGGGAGGGAACAATGAGCAGTTCTTC. J is TRBJ2-1 and V is TRBV7-2, with 9 bases that match TRBD2. Germline assignment: CDR1 SGHTA and CDR2 FQGNSA. The J segment lost 5 bases and the V segment lost 6 bases, leaving 8 bases of the junction unmatched. CDR3 length equals 15 residues. The variable domain in full, with the rest retrieved from reference TRBV7-2 and TRBJ2-1, is GAGVSQSPSNKVTEKGKDVELRCDPISGHTALYWYRQSLGQGLEFLIYFQGNSAPDKSGLPSDRFSAERTGGSVSTLTIQRTQQEDSAVYLCASSSWAGGNNEQFFGPGTRLTVL.

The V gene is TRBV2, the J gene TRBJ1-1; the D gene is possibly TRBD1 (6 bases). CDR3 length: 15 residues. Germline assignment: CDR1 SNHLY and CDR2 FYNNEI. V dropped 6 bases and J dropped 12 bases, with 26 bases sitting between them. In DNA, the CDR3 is TGTGCCAGCAGCGAACAATCATCTGGGGCTAGGGGGACTTTCTTT. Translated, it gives CASSEQSSGARGTFF.

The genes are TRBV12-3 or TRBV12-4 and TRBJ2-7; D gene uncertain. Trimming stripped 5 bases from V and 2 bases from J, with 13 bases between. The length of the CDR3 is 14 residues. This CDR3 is CASSRGNLAYEQYF. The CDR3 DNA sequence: TGTGCCAGCAGTCGAGGCAATTTAGCCTACGAGCAGTACTTC.

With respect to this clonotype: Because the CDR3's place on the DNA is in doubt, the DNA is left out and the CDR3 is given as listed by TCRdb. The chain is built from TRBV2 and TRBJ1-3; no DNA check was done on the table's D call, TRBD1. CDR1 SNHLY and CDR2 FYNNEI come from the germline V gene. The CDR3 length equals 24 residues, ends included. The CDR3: CASSEGASSYNEQFFGPGGNTIYF.

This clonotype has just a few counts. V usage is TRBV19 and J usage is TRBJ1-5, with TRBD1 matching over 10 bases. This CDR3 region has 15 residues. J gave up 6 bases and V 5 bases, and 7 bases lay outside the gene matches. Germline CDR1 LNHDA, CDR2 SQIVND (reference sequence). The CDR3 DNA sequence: TGTGCCAGTAGTCCGCGGACAGGGGGGATTCAGCCCCAGCATTTT. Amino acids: CASSPRTGGIQPQHF. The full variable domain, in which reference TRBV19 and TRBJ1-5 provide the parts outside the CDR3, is DGGITQSPKYLFRKEGQNVTLSCEQNLNHDAMYWYRQDPGQGLRLIYYSQIVNDFQKGDIAEGYSVSREKKESFPLTVTSAQKNPTAFYLCASSPRTGGIQPQHFGDGTRLSIL.